The present T cell receptor beta chain was sequenced within a study of blood T cell repertoires in COVID-19. Across the whole study: Italy, Spain and the United States were the sources of the convalescent and acute COVID-19 samples. T cells, B-cell-depleted T cells, or PBMCs supplied cDNA or gDNA.

Clones were read by immunoSEQ multiplex PCR, and TCRdb kept only the in-frame ones, dropping some. In the table there are about 140,000 clones, approximately 87% of which are singletons. Assignments of participants to cohorts depended upon their own reported clinical history. The germline V gene has CDR1 MGHDK and CDR2 SYGVNS. The CDR3 consists of 13 residues. Trimming cost V 5 bases and J 0 bases, with 7 bases left between them. The source material was PBMCs or T cells enriched from blood (not recorded which). The TCR originated in a man between 50 and 59 years old in a cohort exposed to, infected with or recovered from COVID-19 (not recorded which). This chain links TRBV25-1 with TRBJ1-1; D is ambiguous. The CDR3 is CASSTSMNTEAFF. In nucleotides, the CDR3 is TGTGCCAGCAGTACTTCTATGAACACTGAAGCTTTCTTT.